This TCR beta chain stems from a study of beta chain features in type 1 diabetes. Expressed TCRB transcripts were sequenced because the entire RNA isolate underwent reverse transcription. TCRdb's table, derived via immunoSEQ multiplex PCR, lists solely in-frame clones and lacks some. The sample contains 40,000 to 60,000 clones, roughly 63% of which appear only once. Notes on the study in general: Patients with Type 1 diabetes showed moderately but significantly shorter TCRB CDR3s in all four CD4+ subsets.

CDR3 size: 16 residues. Germline CDR1 and CDR2: SGDLS and YYNGEE. V gave up 0 bases and J gave up 0 bases, with 10 bases separating them. Worth noting for this clone: Its antigen is unknown.

The specimen was stem cell memory CD4+ T cells from blood. The sequence was obtained from a woman in her 30s with type 1 diabetes. The chain links TRBV9 to TRBJ2-1; no clear D gene. The CDR3 DNA follows: TGTGCCAGCAGCGTAGGACTGGTTAGCTCCTACAATGAGCAGTTCTTC. This encodes CASSVGLVSSYNEQFF.